This T cell receptor (beta chain) was documented in a study of T cells in narcolepsy. The study, taken as a whole, reports: Reportedly, autoreactive clonotypes were serially detected in patients' blood but not controls'. No autoreactive T cell clone sequences appeared in some memory CD4+ repertoires. Comparing one patient's CSF and blood CD4+ clonotypes highlighted HCRT- and TRIB2-specific autoreactive clonotypes.

About this clone itself: Antigen: not known.

Assay used: immunoSEQ multiplex PCR; TCRdb lists only in-frame clones, some missing. This sample yields about 35,000 clones, of which about 90% are seen a single time; more than 0.8% belongs to the top ten. Sequences were obtained from CD45RA- memory CD4+ T cells from PBMCs. The clonotype originates from a human donor with narcolepsy.

The CDR3 spells CASSLMDTEAFF. The DNA for the CDR3 is TGTGCCAGCAGCTTAATGGACACTGAAGCTTTCTTT. V gene TRBV7-3 combines with J gene TRBJ1-1; D unclear. The CDR3 sequence is 12 residues long. Germline V gives CDR1 SGHTA, CDR2 FQGTGA. Trimming stripped 1 base from V and 3 bases from J, with 3 bases between.